This passage covers 15 T cell receptor beta chains from one sample sequenced in a study of cytomegalovirus exposure and HLA in healthy donors. The primer mix had 60 Vbeta and 13 Jbeta primers. Here immunoSEQ multiplex PCR was the method, and the copy in TCRdb shows in-frame clones only, minus some. The table records 65,000 to 90,000 clones, approximately 80% of them present only once. Sample: PBMCs. Receptor source: a man aged 35 to 55 in good health and CMV-seronegative.

The chain is built from TRBV19 and TRBJ1-1; 9 nucleotides match TRBD1. The CDR3 loop spans 14 amino acids. CDR1 and CDR2 (germline): LNHDA, SQIVND (reference sequence). The J segment lost 7 bases and the V segment lost 7 bases, leaving 10 bases of the junction unmatched. CDR3 region: CASNTGTGLGEAFF. In nucleotides, the CDR3 is TGTGCCAGTAACACCGGGACAGGGTTGGGTGAAGCTTTCTTT.

V and J are TRBV30 and TRBJ1-5, with 9 bases that match TRBD1. This CDR3 spans 17 amino acids. The V segment lost 2 bases and the J segment 0 bases; nucleotides outside the gene matches: 8. Germline CDR1 is GTSNPN and CDR2 is SVGIG (reference sequence). The CDR3 region has the DNA TGTGCCTGGAGTCTAACAGGGGGCCCTTATAGCAATCAGCCCCAGCATTTT. Protein product: CAWSLTGGPYSNQPQHF.

This rearrangement joins TRBV5-8 to TRBJ2-7; D is perhaps TRBD2 (5 bases). The CDR3 contains 15 residues. Trimming cost V 2 bases and J 5 bases, with 17 bases left between them. Germline V gene data show CDR1 as SGHTS and CDR2 as YDEGEE. The CDR3 reads CASSFFRGSGHEQYF. The CDR3 DNA is TGTGCCAGCAGCTTTTTCCGGGGTTCCGGCCACGAGCAGTACTTC.

V is TRBV13 and J is TRBJ2-6; D is unresolved. The V gene's germline CDR1 is PRHDT and CDR2 FYEKMQ (reference sequence). With 5 bases removed from V and 0 bases from J, the gap between germline ends came to 8 bases. The CDR3 sequence is 15 residues long. The CDR3 nucleotides are TGTGCCAGCAGCCGCAGTATCTCTGGGGCCAACGTCCTGACTTTC. It encodes CASSRSISGANVLTF.

V is TRBV6-5 and J is TRBJ1-1; TRBD1 agrees at 7 bases. The CDR3 runs 15 residues. Germline values: CDR1 MNHEY, CDR2 SVGAGI. The V and J ends lost 4 bases and 0 bases, in that order; junction bases with no gene match: 5. CDR3 coding DNA: TGTGCCAGCAGTTCCAAGACAGGGTTGAACACTGAAGCTTTCTTT. Protein sequence: CASSSKTGLNTEAFF.

The chain uses TRBV6-6 and TRBJ1-6, with a possible D match to TRBD1 (5 bases). This CDR3 is 15 amino acids long. Germline CDR1 reads MNHNY; CDR2 reads SVGAGI (reference sequence). V gave up 5 bases and J gave up 6 bases, with 14 bases separating them. DNA for the CDR3: TGTGCCAGCAGTGACAGTAGTTCAATTAATTCACCCCTCCACTTT. As protein: CASSDSSSINSPLHF.

This clone has a handful of counts. This sequence joins TRBV11-3 and TRBJ2-5; 7 bases align to TRBD1. The CDR3 length is 13 residues. V lost 9 bases and J lost 0; bases outside the gene matches: 4. CDR1 and CDR2 from the germline V gene are SGHNT and YENEEA. CDR3 sequence (DNA): TGTGCCAGTAAGGGACAGAACCAAGAGACCCAGTACTTC. Its translation is CASKGQNQETQYF.

The V and J genes are TRBV4-1 and TRBJ1-2; a possible D gene is TRBD1 (5 bases). The germline CDR1 and CDR2 sequences are MGHRA and YSYEKL. This CDR3 comprises 14 residues. Between the trimmed V and J ends, which lost 1 base and 4 bases, there was a span of 10 bases. The CDR3 bases are TGCGCCAGCAGCCAAGCCAGGGCGCGCTATGGCTACACCTTC. Translating it yields CASSQARARYGYTF.

The chain combines TRBV4-1 with TRBJ2-7, with 10 positions matching TRBD1. With V trimmed by 5 bases and J by 7 bases, 8 bases remained unmatched. This CDR3 spans 14 amino acids. Germline values: CDR1 MGHRA, CDR2 YSYEKL. CDR3 sequence: CASSFRQGAYEQYF. The CDR3 coding sequence is TGCGCCAGCAGCTTCCGACAGGGGGCATATGAGCAGTACTTC.

As DNA, the CDR3 is TGTGCCACCACCTTGCAGGGGGTCGTAGGCTACACCTTC. This encodes CATTLQGVVGYTF. The chain joins TRBV2 to TRBJ1-2; 7 nucleotides match TRBD1. CDR3 length equals 13 residues. Germline assignment: CDR1 SNHLY and CDR2 FYNNEI. V shed 10 bases, J shed 8 bases, and the junction held 13 bases outside the gene matches.

This chain joins TRBV7-6 and TRBJ2-7; 10 bases fit TRBD1. The germline gives CDR1 SGHVS, CDR2 FNYEAQ. The ends lost 1 base at V and 5 bases at J; junction bases unmatched: 5. The CDR3 loop spans 15 amino acids. For the CDR3, the DNA is TGTGCCAGCAGCTTAGTAGGGGACAGGGGTCACGAGCAGTACTTC. It encodes CASSLVGDRGHEQYF. The full variable domain, completed using reference TRBV7-6 and TRBJ2-7, is GAGVSQSPRYKVTKRGQDVALRCDPISGHVSLYWYRQALGQGPEFLTYFNYEAQQDKSGLPNDRFSAERPEGSISTLTIQRTEQRDSAMYRCASSLVGDRGHEQYFGPGTRLTVT.

Here the CDR3 DNA reads TGTGCCAGCACCCTTGAGGGTGGTTATGGCTACACCTTC. Protein sequence: CASTLEGGYGYTF. This rearrangement joins TRBV9 to TRBJ1-2; D remains ambiguous. The CDR3 is 13 residues long. Germline V lookup: CDR1 SGDLS, CDR2 YYNGEE. With 6 bases removed from V and 5 bases from J, the gap between germline ends came to 14 bases.

J is TRBJ1-5 and V is TRBV5-4; a possible D gene is TRBD1 (5 bases). There are 17 residues in the CDR3. In germline, CDR1 is SGHNT, CDR2 YYREEE (reference sequence). Trimming took off 0 bases at V and 6 bases at J, with 19 bases between the two ends. Here the CDR3 DNA reads TGTGCCAGCAGCTTGGAAGCCGGGGGGGGTGAGTTTCAGCCCCAGCATTTT. Translating gives CASSLEAGGGEFQPQHF.

The gene calls are TRBV9 and TRBJ1-4, with D perhaps TRBD1 (5 bases). The V gene's germline CDR1 is SGDLS and CDR2 YYNGEE. Trimming removed 4 bases from V and 3 bases from J, with 16 bases in between. This CDR3 is 16 amino acids long. The CDR3 DNA reads as TGTGCCAGCAGCACCGGGGGGGGGTCGGCTAATGAAAAACTGTTTTTT. It is translated as CASSTGGGSANEKLFF.

The chain couples TRBV4-3 to TRBJ2-7; TRBD1 matches at 9 bases. The CDR3 sequence is 14 residues long. V was clipped by 3 bases and J by 4 bases; unmatched bases: 4. Germline CDR1 LGHNA, CDR2 YSLEER. The CDR3 DNA reads TGCGCCAGCAGCCATGGACAGGGGAGTTACGAGCAGTACTTC. Its translation: CASSHGQGSYEQYF.